A selection of T cell receptor beta chains follows, all from one sample in a study of blood T cell repertoires in COVID-19. Generated by immunoSEQ multiplex PCR, the TCRdb table keeps only in-frame clones and is missing some. In the table there are 150,000 to 190,000 clones, 75% to 90% of which are singletons. The sequencing input was peripheral blood. All receptors come from a man aged 55 to 70 with acute or convalescent COVID-19. Both conserved end residues are part of each CDR3. A D gene is named only where the DNA matches it firmly. Only some rows state a clone size, as once, few, many or a class for expanded clones.

v_gene,d_gene,abundance,len,j_gene,CDR3aa,CDR3nt
TRBV2,TRBD2,NA,14,TRBJ2-1,CASSERLAGDEQFF,TGTGCCAGCAGTGAAAGACTAGCGGGGGATGAGCAGTTCTTC
TRBV6-2/TRBV6-3,NA,few,14,TRBJ1-6,CASSPAGFNSPLHF,TGTGCCAGCAGCCCAGCGGGTTTTAATTCACCCCTCCACTTT
TRBV28,NA,NA,14,TRBJ1-6,CASSMGGGNSPLHF,TGTGCCAGCAGTATGGGAGGGGGGAATTCACCCCTCCACTTT
TRBV15,NA,NA,16,TRBJ1-2,CATTIVSGTRLYGYTF,TGTGCCACCACAATAGTATCTGGGACACGGCTCTATGGCTACACCTTC
TRBV4-3,NA,few,17,TRBJ2-7,CASSQDERATGRYEQYF,TGCGCCAGCAGCCAAGATGAAAGGGCGACAGGCCGCTACGAGCAGTACTTC
TRBV6-5,NA,few,14,TRBJ1-1,CASTPGTMGTEAFF,TGTGCCAGCACTCCCGGGACAATGGGGACTGAAGCTTTCTTT
TRBV19,NA,NA,14,TRBJ1-5,CASSIGGYNQPQHF,TGTGCCAGTAGTATAGGCGGTTACAATCAGCCCCAGCATTTT
TRBV6-6,NA,once,13,TRBJ2-7,CASSPTGSYEQYF,TGTGCCAGCAGTCCCACAGGATCCTACGAGCAGTACTTC
TRBV7-2,TRBD2,once,14,TRBJ2-7,CASSQTSGDYEQYF,TGTGCCAGCAGCCAAACTAGCGGTGACTACGAGCAGTACTTC
TRBV7-2,NA,NA,13,TRBJ1-6,CASSGYRNSPLHF,TGTGCCAGCAGCGGCTACAGGAATTCACCCCTCCACTTT
TRBV10-3,TRBD1,NA,13,TRBJ2-7,CATTGTGSSEQYF,TGTGCCACCACCGGGACAGGGTCGAGCGAGCAGTACTTC
TRBV5-6,TRBD1,NA,19,TRBJ2-1,CASSQTNSGTGRLSNEQFF,TGTGCCAGCAGCCAAACCAATTCCGGGACAGGGAGGCTATCCAATGAGCAGTTCTTC
TRBV15,NA,NA,15,TRBJ1-2,CATSRTVGENYGYTF,TGTGCCACCAGCAGGACGGTAGGGGAAAACTATGGCTACACCTTC
TRBV27,TRBD2,few,17,TRBJ2-1,CASSSRWTSGSVDEQFF,TGTGCCAGCAGTTCCCGATGGACTAGCGGGAGTGTGGATGAGCAGTTCTTC
TRBV7-2,NA,NA,14,TRBJ2-3,CASSLGYPGDTQYF,TGTGCCAGCAGCTTAGGTTATCCAGGGGATACGCAGTATTTT
TRBV19,TRBD1,NA,16,TRBJ1-5,CASSVRAGGSNQPQHF,TGTGCCAGTAGTGTGAGGGCAGGGGGCTCTAATCAGCCCCAGCATTTT
TRBV5-4,TRBD2,NA,14,TRBJ2-7,CASSFGGVLYEQYF,TGTGCCAGCAGCTTCGGGGGGGTCCTATACGAGCAGTACTTC
TRBV21-1,NA,few,16,TRBJ1-2,CASSNVTPTPWYGYTF,TGTGCCAGCAGCAACGTGACACCTACCCCTTGGTATGGCTACACCTTC
TRBV28,NA,once,15,TRBJ1-5,CASMTGGAGNQPQHF,TGTGCCAGCATGACGGGGGGCGCCGGCAATCAGCCCCAGCATTTT
TRBV19,NA,NA,15,TRBJ1-2,CASSIITTGDYGYTF,TGTGCCAGTAGTATAATCACGACAGGCGACTATGGCTACACCTTC
TRBV3-1/TRBV3-2,NA,once,13,TRBJ1-1,CASSPRGNTEAFF,TGTGCCAGCAGCCCCCGAGGGAACACTGAAGCTTTCTTT
TRBV2,TRBD1,few,15,TRBJ1-2,CASSGDRVVSYGYTF,TGTGCCAGCAGCGGGGACAGGGTAGTCAGCTATGGCTACACCTTC
TRBV4-1,NA,NA,16,TRBJ2-1,CASSHGMGGLLDEQFF,TGCGCCAGCAGCCATGGAATGGGAGGACTTCTGGATGAGCAGTTCTTC
TRBV10-3,TRBD1,NA,14,TRBJ1-3,CAIGTGVSGNTIYF,TGTGCCATCGGGACAGGGGTCTCTGGAAACACCATATATTTT
TRBV28,NA,NA,15,TRBJ1-5,CASSSGGYSNQPQHF,TGTGCCAGCAGTTCCGGCGGATACAGCAATCAGCCCCAGCATTTT
TRBV2,NA,NA,14,TRBJ2-5,CASSELLAEETQYF,TGTGCCAGCAGTGAATTACTAGCAGAAGAGACCCAGTACTTC
TRBV7-7,NA,NA,13,TRBJ1-2,CASRPIGGGGYTF,TGTGCCAGCAGACCAATCGGGGGGGGAGGCTACACCTTC
TRBV20-1,NA,NA,11,TRBJ1-2,CSARTGYGYTF,TGCAGTGCTAGGACAGGCTATGGCTACACCTTC
TRBV7-6,TRBD2,NA,15,TRBJ2-7,CASSVSGGDSYEQYF,TGTGCCAGCAGCGTTAGCGGGGGGGATTCCTACGAGCAGTACTTC
TRBV4-1,TRBD1,NA,14,TRBJ1-6,CASSHRDSNSPLHF,TGCGCCAGCAGCCATCGGGACAGCAATTCACCCCTCCACTTT
TRBV6-6,NA,few,13,TRBJ1-1,CASPGVGGTEAFF,TGTGCCAGCCCAGGGGTAGGAGGCACTGAAGCTTTCTTT
TRBV9,TRBD2,NA,17,TRBJ2-3,CASSVGGSGGSADTQYF,TGTGCCAGCAGCGTAGGTGGTAGCGGGGGTTCGGCAGATACGCAGTATTTT
TRBV9,NA,NA,14,TRBJ1-1,CASSPTPLNTEAFF,TGTGCCAGCAGCCCCACACCTTTGAACACTGAAGCTTTCTTT
TRBV5-1,TRBD2,NA,15,TRBJ2-1,CASRLGLAVYNEQFF,TGCGCCAGCAGACTAGGACTAGCGGTATACAATGAGCAGTTCTTC
TRBV7-2,TRBD1,NA,12,TRBJ1-2,CASSSDRVKPYF,TGTGCCAGCAGCTCGGACAGGGTGAAGCCATACTTC
TRBV5-3,TRBD1,NA,15,TRBJ2-7,CARSLGTESSYEQYF,TGTGCCAGAAGCTTAGGGACAGAGAGCTCCTACGAGCAGTACTTC
TRBV6-5,TRBD1,few,14,TRBJ2-7,CASSYRDRGNEQYF,TGTGCCAGCAGTTACCGGGACAGGGGCAACGAGCAGTACTTC
TRBV7-2,TRBD2,NA,14,TRBJ2-3,CASSLGLGTDTQYF,TGTGCCAGCAGCTTGGGACTAGGGACAGATACGCAGTATTTT
TRBV19,TRBD1,NA,15,TRBJ1-4,CASSIGDRGLEKLFF,TGTGCCAGTAGTATAGGGGACAGGGGTCTCGAAAAACTGTTTTTT
TRBV7-2,TRBD2,NA,14,TRBJ2-3,CASSPGLGGDTQYF,TGTGCCAGCAGCCCCGGACTAGGCGGGGATACGCAGTATTTT
TRBV2,TRBD1,NA,16,TRBJ1-6,CASSDTKTGPNSPLHF,TGTGCCAGCAGTGACACTAAGACAGGGCCCAATTCACCCCTCCACTTT
TRBV4-2,TRBD2,NA,17,TRBJ2-5,CASSPDSVAGGQETQYF,TGTGCCAGCAGCCCAGATTCCGTAGCGGGAGGCCAAGAGACCCAGTACTTC
TRBV6-5,TRBD2,NA,13,TRBJ2-7,CASSYAAGDEQYF,TGTGCCAGCAGTTACGCGGCGGGGGACGAGCAGTACTTC
TRBV7-9,NA,NA,15,TRBJ2-3,CASSPFQGITDTQYF,TGTGCCAGCAGCCCCTTTCAGGGGATTACAGATACGCAGTATTTT
TRBV28,NA,NA,15,TRBJ1-3,CASSLIGESGNTIYF,TGTGCCAGCAGCTTGATAGGGGAATCCGGAAACACCATATATTTT
TRBV5-4,NA,NA,13,TRBJ2-5,CASSLYSVETQYF,TGTGCCAGCAGCTTGTACAGTGTCGAGACCCAGTACTTC
TRBV19,NA,NA,14,TRBJ2-7,CASSMWQGPYEQYF,TGTGCCAGTAGTATGTGGCAGGGCCCCTACGAGCAGTACTTC
TRBV18,TRBD2,NA,19,TRBJ2-1,CASSPLVSWREGRYNEQFF,TGTGCCAGCTCACCGCTCGTTTCTTGGCGGGAGGGCCGGTACAATGAGCAGTTCTTC
TRBV6-2/TRBV6-3,TRBD2,NA,16,TRBJ2-1,CASSYGGSGRHNEQFF,TGTGCCAGCAGTTACGGTGGTAGCGGGAGACACAATGAGCAGTTCTTC
TRBV13,TRBD2,few,16,TRBJ2-3,CASSLRSSGLTDTQYF,TGTGCCAGCAGCTTACGGAGTAGCGGGCTCACAGATACGCAGTATTTT
TRBV6-2/TRBV6-3,NA,NA,11,TRBJ1-1,CASSRTGEAFF,TGTGCCAGCAGTCGTACGGGGGAAGCTTTCTTT
TRBV28,NA,NA,14,TRBJ2-1,CASKGGNKVNEQFF,TGTGCCAGCAAGGGCGGGAACAAGGTCAATGAGCAGTTCTTC